This T cell receptor (beta chain) originates from a study of response to subunit inactivated influenza vaccine. Each CDR3 protein is one row after TCRdb ran MiXCR on the RT-PCR reads. The table shows about 530,000 distinct CDR3 sequences, with approximately 12% occurring only once. Germline V gives CDR1 MNHEY, CDR2 SMNVEV (reference sequence). J was trimmed by 3 bases and V by 1 base; bases with no gene match: 11. The CDR3 has 17 amino acids. This chain connects TRBV27 to TRBJ2-5; 7 bases fit TRBD2. Source: PBMCs from blood, taken on the day of vaccination. The TCR was taken from a middle-aged man who received an inactivated influenza vaccine. The CDR3 sequence: CASSLYPPTSRKETQYF. In nucleotides, the CDR3 is TGTGCCAGCAGTTTATACCCACCGACTAGCAGAAAAGAGACCCAGTACTTC.